The 16 T cell receptor beta chains below all came from one sample that was sequenced in a study of cytomegalovirus exposure and HLA in healthy donors. Primers included in the PCR were 60 Vbeta and 13 Jbeta primers. Repertoires were generated with immunoSEQ multiplex PCR, while TCRdb's copy carries only in-frame clones and drops some. The table shows 100,000 to 150,000 clones, with about 80% occurring only once. The sequenced sample consisted of PBMCs. These receptors came from a man aged 18 to 35 in good health and CMV-seronegative.

The rearrangement joins TRBV19 to TRBJ2-4, with D perhaps matching TRBD1 (5 bases). Germline V lookup: CDR1 LNHDA, CDR2 SQIVND (reference sequence). There are 12 residues in the CDR3. The CDR3 sequence is CATGEFNNIQYF. CDR3 in DNA: TGTGCTACAGGAGAATTCAACAACATTCAGTACTTC.

The CDR3 here is CASSRGTRPGDYGYTF. CDR3 DNA sequence: TGTGCCAGCAGCCGTGGGACGAGGCCGGGGGACTATGGCTACACCTTC. The V and J genes are TRBV7-9 and TRBJ1-2; the D gene is possibly TRBD1 (5 bases). Trimming removed 5 bases from V and 3 bases from J, with 19 bases in between. The CDR3 loop spans 16 amino acids. Germline CDR1 and CDR2: SEHNR and FQNEAQ (reference sequence).

The chain is built from TRBV29-1 and TRBJ2-7, with D perhaps TRBD1 (5 bases). CDR3 length: 12 amino acids. Germline-derived CDR1 and CDR2 are SQVTM and ANQGSEA. V shed 2 bases and J shed 4 bases, with 9 bases lying between them. The CDR3 loop reads CSVETRDYEQYF. The CDR3 coding sequence is TGCAGCGTTGAAACCAGGGATTACGAGCAGTACTTC.

The V gene is TRBV6-5, the J gene TRBJ1-6, with 7 bases matching TRBD1. Per germline, CDR1 MNHEY and CDR2 SVGAGI. This CDR3 has 14 residues. Losses at the gene ends were 9 bases for V and 9 bases for J; bases not matched to a gene: 11. The CDR3 reads CASTIGTDISPLHF. CDR3 bases: TGTGCCAGTACGATCGGGACAGATATTTCACCCCTCCACTTT.

V usage is TRBV29-1 and J usage is TRBJ1-6; D possibly corresponds to TRBD1 (5 bases). V was pared by 5 bases and J by 7 bases, with 21 bases between. The length of the CDR3 is 16 residues. CDR1 is SQVTM, CDR2 ANQGSEA, per germline. The CDR3 region is CSVPNSPGLMNSPLHF. CDR3 DNA sequence: TGCAGCGTTCCGAACTCCCCGGGACTGATGAATTCACCCCTCCACTTT.

The V call is TRBV5-1, the J call TRBJ2-7; D is undetermined. Trimming left V 4 bases short and J 0 bases short, with 14 bases between. Germline CDR1 SGHRS, CDR2 YFSETQ. CDR3 length: 15 residues. The CDR3 is CASSPRATSSYEQYF. Written as DNA, the CDR3 is TGCGCCAGCAGCCCCCGAGCGACTTCCTCCTACGAGCAGTACTTC.

This chain joins TRBV5-1 and TRBJ2-2; no clear D. Germline CDR1 and CDR2: SGHRS and YFSETQ. Trimming shortened V by 1 base and J by 1 base, and 8 bases separated the two germline ends. The CDR3 is 15 amino acids. The DNA for the CDR3 is TGCGCCAGCAGCTTGAGGTCGGGGAACACCGGGGAGCTGTTTTTT. Protein: CASSLRSGNTGELFF.

The V gene is TRBV6-1, the J gene TRBJ1-4; D possibly corresponds to TRBD1 (5 bases). The CDR3 has 16 amino acids. Germline lookup yields CDR1 MNHNS and CDR2 SASEGT. V lost 2 bases and J 5 bases, leaving 15 bases between the germline ends. The CDR3 protein is CASSESFGRVNEKLFF. In DNA, the CDR3 is TGTGCCAGCAGTGAATCGTTTGGCAGGGTCAATGAAAAACTGTTTTTT.

This clone was seen just once. The V call is TRBV7-9, the J call TRBJ2-1; 11 positions agree with TRBD2. V shed 6 bases and J 1 base; nucleotides not matched to a gene: 2. The CDR3 consists of 15 residues. Per germline, CDR1 SEHNR and CDR2 FQNEAQ (reference sequence). CDR3 amino acids: CASSRLAGSYNEQFF. The CDR3 DNA is TGTGCCAGCAGTCGACTAGCGGGATCCTACAATGAGCAGTTCTTC.

The sample holds a few counts of this clone. V usage is TRBV19 and J usage is TRBJ1-2; possible D gene TRBD1, 5 bases. This CDR3 spans 16 amino acids. Germline loops: CDR1 LNHDA, CDR2 SQIVND (reference sequence). With 6 bases removed from V and 7 bases from J, the gap between germline ends came to 24 bases. CDR3 residues: CASSQFGNGQGSGYTF. The CDR3 DNA reads TGTGCCAGTAGCCAGTTCGGAAATGGGCAGGGCTCTGGCTACACCTTC.

This sequence joins TRBV19 and TRBJ2-1; 11 nucleotides align to TRBD2. This CDR3 is built from 15 residues. Germline CDR1 is LNHDA and CDR2 is SQIVND (reference sequence). The J segment lost 4 bases and the V segment lost 6 bases, leaving 5 bases of the junction unmatched. The chain's CDR3 is CASRRLAGIYNEQFF. CDR3 DNA: TGTGCCAGTAGGAGACTAGCGGGGATTTACAATGAGCAGTTCTTC.

The J gene is TRBJ1-2, the V gene TRBV5-1, with D unresolved. Trimming pared 3 bases from V and 8 bases from J, leaving 11 bases between. Germline CDR1 SGHRS, CDR2 YFSETQ. The CDR3 is made up of 12 amino acids. The CDR3, as DNA: TGCGCCAGCAGCTCAGGTGGTTACGGCTACACCTTC. This encodes CASSSGGYGYTF. Full variable domain (rest looked up from reference TRBV5-1 and TRBJ1-2): KAGVTQTPRYLIKTRGQQVTLSCSPISGHRSVSWYQQTPGQGLQFLFEYFSETQRNKGNFPGRFSGRQFSNSRSEMNVSTLELGDSALYLCASSSGGYGYTFGSGTRLTVV.

This clone was recorded a few times. This chain joins TRBV18 and TRBJ1-2; D is uncertain. The V gene lost 3 bases and the J gene lost 2 bases, with 16 bases spanning the gap. The CDR3 has 16 amino acids. Germline CDR1 is KGHSH and CDR2 is LQKENI. The CDR3 sequence is CASSPTTDGLNYGYTF. The CDR3 nucleotides read TGTGCCAGCTCACCTACTACGGACGGACTAAACTATGGCTACACCTTC. Full variable domain (remainder filled in from reference TRBV18 and TRBJ1-2): NAGVMQNPRHLVRRRGQEARLRCSPMKGHSHVYWYRQLPEEGLKFMVYLQKENIIDESGMPKERFSAEFPKEGPSILRIQQVVRGDSAAYFCASSPTTDGLNYGYTFGSGTRLTVV.

V is TRBV7-6 and J is TRBJ2-3; no clear D. The CDR3 sequence is 17 residues long. The V end lost 2 bases, the J end lost 2 bases, and 17 bases lay between the germline ends. Germline V CDR1 and CDR2: SGHVS, FNYEAQ. CDR3 nucleotide sequence: TGTGCCAGCAGCTTATTCGGGTCCTCCTCGGACACAGATACGCAGTATTTT. As protein: CASSLFGSSSDTDTQYF.

The V call is TRBV5-1, the J call TRBJ2-5; TRBD2 matches 14 bases. The last part of the DNA fits TRBJ2-7 better; the J call may be wrong. Germline lookup yields CDR1 SGHRS and CDR2 YFSETQ. There are 15 residues in the CDR3. CDR3 sequence (DNA): TGCGCCAGCAGCATCTGGACTAGCGGGGGGAACGAGCAGTACTTC. Amino acid sequence: CASSIWTSGGNEQYF.

V is TRBV11-3 and J is TRBJ2-3; 7 positions match TRBD2. CDR3 length: 15 residues. Germline values: CDR1 SGHNT, CDR2 YENEEA. Trimming cost V 4 bases and J 5 bases; bases outside gene matches: 9. For the CDR3, the DNA is TGTGCCAGCAGCTCGCGACTAGCTGGTGGAGATACGCAGTATTTT. It specifies CASSSRLAGGDTQYF.